Listed below are T cell receptor beta chains from one sample, sequenced in a study of blood T cell repertoires in COVID-19. Method: immunoSEQ multiplex PCR; TCRdb's copy keeps in-frame clones and lacks some. The repertoire holds around 16,000 clones, with 70% to 90% as singletons. Sequencing used peripheral blood. All receptors come from a man aged 60 to 75 with acute or convalescent COVID-19. The CDR3 runs from the conserved cysteine through the conserved F or W. D genes are given only for firm matches. Clone size is shown for a subset of rows, as once, few, many or a class of expanded clone.

j_call: TRBJ2-1; v_call: TRBV19; d_call: TRBD2; clone_size: NA; cdr3_aa: CASSIDIAGAVSSYNEQFF; cdr3_nt: TGTGCCAGTAGTATAGACATAGCGGGGGCCGTTAGCTCCTACAATGAGCAGTTCTTC
j_call: TRBJ2-5; v_call: TRBV25-1; d_call: TRBD2; clone_size: NA; cdr3_aa: CASRRTSGRGLETQYF; cdr3_nt: TGTGCCAGCCGACGGACTAGCGGGAGAGGCTTAGAGACCCAGTACTTC
j_call: TRBJ1-2; v_call: TRBV18; d_call: NA; clone_size: NA; cdr3_aa: CASSPGGDYGYTF; cdr3_nt: TGTGCCAGCTCACCGGGAGGGGACTATGGCTACACCTTC
j_call: TRBJ2-5; v_call: TRBV5-4; d_call: NA; clone_size: NA; cdr3_aa: CASSLVQGAKTQYF; cdr3_nt: TGTGCCAGCAGCTTGGTACAGGGAGCGAAGACCCAGTACTTC
j_call: TRBJ2-2; v_call: TRBV4-2; d_call: TRBD2; clone_size: NA; cdr3_aa: CASSHGLAGGGTGELFF; cdr3_nt: TGTGCCAGCAGCCACGGACTAGCGGGAGGGGGCACCGGGGAGCTGTTTTTT
j_call: TRBJ2-5; v_call: TRBV6-1; d_call: TRBD2; clone_size: NA; cdr3_aa: CASSVLAGGPSAETQYF; cdr3_nt: TGTGCCAGCAGTGTACTAGCGGGGGGGCCGTCTGCCGAGACCCAGTACTTC
j_call: TRBJ2-1; v_call: TRBV4-1; d_call: NA; clone_size: NA; cdr3_aa: CASSQGGLGRPYNEQFF; cdr3_nt: TGCGCCAGCAGCCAGGGGGGTCTAGGAAGACCCTACAATGAGCAGTTCTTC
j_call: TRBJ2-1; v_call: TRBV10-3; d_call: TRBD1; clone_size: once; cdr3_aa: CAIRGTGGEQFF; cdr3_nt: TGTGCCATCAGGGGGACAGGGGGTGAGCAGTTCTTC
j_call: TRBJ2-5; v_call: TRBV6-5; d_call: NA; clone_size: NA; cdr3_aa: CASSYLATGETQYF; cdr3_nt: TGTGCCAGCAGTTACCTAGCAACGGGCGAGACCCAGTACTTC
j_call: TRBJ2-3; v_call: TRBV9; d_call: TRBD2; clone_size: NA; cdr3_aa: CASSDISGGTDTQYF; cdr3_nt: TGTGCCAGCAGCGATATAAGCGGGGGCACAGATACGCAGTATTTT
j_call: TRBJ1-2; v_call: TRBV6-1; d_call: TRBD1; clone_size: NA; cdr3_aa: CASSVTGQGLNYGYTF; cdr3_nt: TGTGCCAGCAGTGTAACGGGACAGGGACTAAACTATGGCTACACCTTC
j_call: TRBJ2-7; v_call: TRBV20-1; d_call: NA; clone_size: NA; cdr3_aa: CSASYRVGHEQYF; cdr3_nt: TGCAGTGCTAGTTACAGGGTAGGACACGAGCAGTACTTC
j_call: TRBJ2-7; v_call: TRBV18; d_call: TRBD2; clone_size: NA; cdr3_aa: CASSPLLAGGAYEQYF; cdr3_nt: TGTGCCAGCTCACCTTTACTAGCGGGAGGCGCATACGAGCAGTACTTC
j_call: TRBJ2-4; v_call: TRBV3-1/TRBV3-2; d_call: NA; clone_size: NA; cdr3_aa: CASSQDIPGVDIQYF; cdr3_nt: TGTGCCAGCAGCCAAGATATCCCAGGTGTGGACATTCAGTACTTC
j_call: TRBJ2-1; v_call: TRBV24-1; d_call: TRBD2; clone_size: once; cdr3_aa: CATGAGALSSYNEQFF; cdr3_nt: TGTGCCACCGGGGCGGGAGCGCTAAGCTCCTACAATGAGCAGTTCTTC
j_call: TRBJ2-1; v_call: TRBV3-1/TRBV3-2; d_call: TRBD2; clone_size: once; cdr3_aa: CASSLGLAGLYNEQFF; cdr3_nt: TGTGCCAGCAGCCTTGGACTAGCGGGGCTTTACAATGAGCAGTTCTTC
j_call: TRBJ1-1; v_call: TRBV7-2; d_call: NA; clone_size: NA; cdr3_aa: CASSEPRTVHF; cdr3_nt: TGTGCCAGCAGCGAACCAAGGACAGTCCACTTT
j_call: TRBJ1-5; v_call: TRBV30; d_call: NA; clone_size: NA; cdr3_aa: CAWSRGDNQPQHF; cdr3_nt: TGTGCCTGGAGTCGGGGGGATAATCAGCCCCAGCATTTT
j_call: TRBJ2-3; v_call: TRBV19; d_call: NA; clone_size: NA; cdr3_aa: CASSRPGGSGQGDTQYF; cdr3_nt: TGTGCCAGTAGCAGACCAGGGGGTAGCGGCCAGGGAGATACGCAGTATTTT
j_call: TRBJ2-3; v_call: TRBV19; d_call: NA; clone_size: NA; cdr3_aa: CASSISGPNTQYF; cdr3_nt: TGTGCCAGTAGTATCAGTGGCCCCAATACGCAGTATTTT
j_call: TRBJ1-4; v_call: TRBV5-1; d_call: TRBD1; clone_size: NA; cdr3_aa: CASSFTSTGREKLFF; cdr3_nt: TGCGCCAGCAGCTTTACCTCGACAGGGAGGGAAAAACTGTTTTTT
j_call: TRBJ2-1; v_call: TRBV5-1; d_call: TRBD1; clone_size: NA; cdr3_aa: CASSLGTGRWDDEQFF; cdr3_nt: TGCGCCAGCAGCTTGGGGACAGGACGTTGGGACGATGAGCAGTTCTTC
j_call: TRBJ1-6; v_call: TRBV11-2; d_call: NA; clone_size: NA; cdr3_aa: CASSLDYGKRSPLHF; cdr3_nt: TGTGCCAGCAGCTTAGATTACGGAAAGCGTTCACCCCTCCACTTT
j_call: TRBJ2-2; v_call: TRBV5-1; d_call: NA; clone_size: NA; cdr3_aa: CASRSASRTGELFF; cdr3_nt: TGCGCCAGCAGATCGGCTAGCCGCACCGGGGAGCTGTTTTTT
j_call: TRBJ2-1; v_call: TRBV18; d_call: TRBD1; clone_size: NA; cdr3_aa: CASSPGTATSYNEQFF; cdr3_nt: TGTGCCAGCTCACCTGGGACAGCCACCTCCTACAATGAGCAGTTCTTC
j_call: TRBJ1-2; v_call: TRBV5-5; d_call: TRBD1; clone_size: NA; cdr3_aa: CASSLERGLGYTF; cdr3_nt: TGTGCCAGCAGCTTGGAAAGGGGGCTGGGCTACACCTTC
j_call: TRBJ2-3; v_call: TRBV19; d_call: TRBD1; clone_size: NA; cdr3_aa: CASSIGTGGADTQYF; cdr3_nt: TGTGCCAGTAGTATAGGGACAGGGGGCGCAGATACGCAGTATTTT
j_call: TRBJ1-2; v_call: TRBV6-5; d_call: TRBD1; clone_size: NA; cdr3_aa: CACSRDRVSYGYTF; cdr3_nt: TGTGCCTGCTCCCGGGACAGGGTCTCCTATGGCTACACCTTC
j_call: TRBJ2-2; v_call: TRBV28; d_call: TRBD1; clone_size: NA; cdr3_aa: CASSFKLGQGNTGELFF; cdr3_nt: TGTGCCAGCAGTTTTAAACTGGGACAGGGTAACACCGGGGAGCTGTTTTTT
j_call: TRBJ2-7; v_call: TRBV28; d_call: TRBD1; clone_size: NA; cdr3_aa: CASLTGFDHYEQYF; cdr3_nt: TGTGCCAGCCTGACAGGGTTCGATCACTACGAGCAGTACTTC
j_call: TRBJ2-7; v_call: TRBV19; d_call: TRBD1; clone_size: NA; cdr3_aa: CASSNQGASSYEQYF; cdr3_nt: TGTGCCAGTAGTAACCAGGGGGCGAGTAGTTACGAGCAGTACTTC
j_call: TRBJ2-3; v_call: TRBV11-1; d_call: NA; clone_size: NA; cdr3_aa: CASSLERGSHTDTQYF; cdr3_nt: TGTGCCAGCAGCTTAGAACGCGGCAGCCACACAGATACGCAGTATTTT